This T cell receptor (beta chain) was observed in a study of Ad26.COV2.S vaccination and SARS-CoV-2 variants. Treatment defined: around 19 received Ad26.COV2.S at low or high dose, single or two shots; about 5 received placebo; per-sample allocation not given. At day 63 after the first vaccine or placebo injection, samples were drawn. Libraries were prepared by immunoSEQ multiplex PCR; TCRdb keeps only in-frame clonotypes and omits some of them. The table lists roughly 320,000 clones, roughly 86% of them singletons, with approximately 1.9% in the top ten. Sequenced material: peripheral blood, taken in a trial of Ad26.COV2.S vaccine versus placebo. This TCR was recovered from a person between 18 and 60 years old who received the Ad26.COV2.S COVID-19 vaccine or a placebo.

CDR3 region: CASSPPGTSGVHEQFF. In DNA, the CDR3 is TGTGCCAGCTCACCACCGGGTACTAGCGGGGTCCATGAGCAGTTCTTC. The V gene is TRBV18, the J gene TRBJ2-1, with TRBD2 matching 10 bases. Germline CDR1 KGHSH, CDR2 LQKENI. The CDR3 consists of 16 residues. Unmatched junction bases numbered 7, after V lost 0 bases and J lost 8 bases.